This paragraph reports one T cell receptor (beta chain). The healthy adult donors were HIV-negative and reported no recent acute infections or vaccinations. The data were taken from a study of shared clonotypes between healthy human individuals. Study overall: For every donor, three CD4 naive, three CD4 memory, two CD8 naive and one CD8 memory plates were used.

In the original analysis: ImmunoSEQ supplied junction-only sequences lacking quality scores, so filtering was different. Sequencing was performed with immunoSEQ multiplex PCR; in TCRdb, only in-frame clones are kept and a portion is missing. That table gives V, J and clone size, and the DNA gave D and trimming. The table has fewer than 3 million clones, around 90% seen once; the top ten hold about 0.41%. The V end lost 2 bases, the J end lost 0 bases, and 11 bases lay between the germline ends. Germline V gives CDR1 MGHDK, CDR2 SYGVNS. This CDR3 has 16 residues. This sequence was found in a man between 18 and 35 years old in good health. Some clones in this sample may be carry-over from other donors' samples. Material for sequencing was naive CD4+ T cells from PBMCs. This sample's subset: CD45RA+ positively selected. V and J are TRBV25-1 and TRBJ1-3; D gene uncertain. The CDR3 sequence: CASSEGQVNSGNTIYF. The CDR3 DNA reads as TGTGCCAGCAGTGAAGGGCAGGTCAACTCTGGAAACACCATATATTTT.